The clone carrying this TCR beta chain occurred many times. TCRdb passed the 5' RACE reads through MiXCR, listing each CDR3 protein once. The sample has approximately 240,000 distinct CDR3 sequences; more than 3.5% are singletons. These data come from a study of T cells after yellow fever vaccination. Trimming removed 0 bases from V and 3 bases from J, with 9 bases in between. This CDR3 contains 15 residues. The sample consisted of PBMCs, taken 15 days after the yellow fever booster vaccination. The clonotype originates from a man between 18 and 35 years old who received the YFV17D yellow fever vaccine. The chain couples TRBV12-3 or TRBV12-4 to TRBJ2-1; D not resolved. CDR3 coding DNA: TGTGCCAGCAGTTTAGCGGAGTCGAACTACAATGAGCAGTTCTTC. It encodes CASSLAESNYNEQFF.